The source of this T cell receptor (beta chain) is a study of T cell changes during pregnancy in multiple sclerosis. Looked up from germline, CDR1 is DFQATT and CDR2 is SNEGSKA (reference sequence). CDR3 length equals 11 residues. On this clone itself: A read error may account for a junction end that differs from germline.

The method was immunoSEQ multiplex PCR; TCRdb's version includes in-frame clones alone and lacks a portion of them. The sample shows 20,000 to 25,000 clones, about 91% of them seen only once. The gene calls are TRBV20-1 and TRBJ2-1; no clear D. The sequence was collected from a female donor with multiple sclerosis, enrolled in a pregnancy study. The sample here was CD4+ T cells from peripheral blood mononuclear cells, taken in the third trimester of pregnancy. The chain's CDR3 is CSAHLYSEQFF. The DNA for the CDR3 is TGCAGTGCCCACTTATACAGTGAGCAGTTCTTC.